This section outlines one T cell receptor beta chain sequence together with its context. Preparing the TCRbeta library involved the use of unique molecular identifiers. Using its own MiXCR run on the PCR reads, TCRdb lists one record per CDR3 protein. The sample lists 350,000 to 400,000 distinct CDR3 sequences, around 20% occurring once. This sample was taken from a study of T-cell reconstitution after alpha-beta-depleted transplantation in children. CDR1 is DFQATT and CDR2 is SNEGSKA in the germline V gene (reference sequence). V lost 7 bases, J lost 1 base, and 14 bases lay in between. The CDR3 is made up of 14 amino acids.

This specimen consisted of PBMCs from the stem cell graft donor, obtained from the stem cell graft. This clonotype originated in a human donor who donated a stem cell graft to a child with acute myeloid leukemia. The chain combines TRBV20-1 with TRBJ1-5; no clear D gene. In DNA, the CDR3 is TGCAGTGTTAGGGAGTTAAGGAGCAATCAGCCCCAGCATTTT. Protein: CSVRELRSNQPQHF.